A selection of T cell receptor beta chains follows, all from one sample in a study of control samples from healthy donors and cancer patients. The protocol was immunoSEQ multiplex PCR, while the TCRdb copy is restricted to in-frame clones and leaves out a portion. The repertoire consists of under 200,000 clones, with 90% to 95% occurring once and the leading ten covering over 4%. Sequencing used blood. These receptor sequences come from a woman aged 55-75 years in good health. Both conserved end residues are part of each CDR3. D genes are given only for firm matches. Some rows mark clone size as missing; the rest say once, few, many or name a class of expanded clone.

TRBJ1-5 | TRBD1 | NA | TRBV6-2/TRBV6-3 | CASSDRVEQPQHF | TGTGCCAGCAGCGACAGGGTAGAACAGCCCCAGCATTTT
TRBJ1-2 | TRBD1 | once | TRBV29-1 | CSVVGQGNYGYTF | TGCAGCGTTGTGGGACAGGGCAACTATGGCTACACCTTC
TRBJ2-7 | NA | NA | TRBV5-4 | CASSLPTGNYEQYF | TGTGCCAGCAGCTTGCCCACGGGAAACTACGAGCAGTACTTC
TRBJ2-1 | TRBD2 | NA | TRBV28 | CASSFQQRGGEQFF | TGTGCCAGCAGTTTTCAGCAGCGGGGCGGTGAGCAGTTCTTC
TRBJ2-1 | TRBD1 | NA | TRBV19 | CASSIASGGYNEQFF | TGTGCCAGTAGTATAGCGTCAGGGGGTTACAATGAGCAGTTCTTC
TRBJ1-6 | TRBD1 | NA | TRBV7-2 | CASRPTGSSYNSPLHF | TGTGCCAGCAGACCGACAGGGAGCTCCTATAATTCACCCCTCCACTTT
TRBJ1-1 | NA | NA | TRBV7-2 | CASSLQGRMNTEAFF | TGTGCCAGCAGCTTACAGGGGCGGATGAACACTGAAGCTTTCTTT
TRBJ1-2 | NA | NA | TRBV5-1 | CASSREGGDYGYTF | TGCGCCAGCAGTAGGGAGGGCGGTGACTATGGCTACACCTTC
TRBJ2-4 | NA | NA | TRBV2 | CASSEELAKNIQYF | TGTGCCAGCAGTGAAGAATTAGCCAAAAACATTCAGTACTTC
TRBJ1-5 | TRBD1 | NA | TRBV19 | CASSGPGTGIRDSNQPQHF | TGTGCCAGTAGCGGACCCGGGACAGGGATAAGGGATAGCAATCAGCCCCAGCATTTT
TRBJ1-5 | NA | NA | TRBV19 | CASSIRRGSNQPQHF | TGTGCCAGTAGTATTCGCAGGGGCAGCAATCAGCCCCAGCATTTT
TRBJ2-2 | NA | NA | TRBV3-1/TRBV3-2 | CASSQVRGAGDTGELFF | TGTGCCAGCAGCCAAGTGAGAGGGGCAGGCGACACCGGGGAGCTGTTTTTT
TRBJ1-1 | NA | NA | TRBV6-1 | CASSDGRKNTEAFF | TGTGCCAGCAGTGATGGACGGAAGAACACTGAAGCTTTCTTT
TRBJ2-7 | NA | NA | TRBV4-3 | CASSQEGGLVFPYEQYF | TGCGCCAGCAGCCAAGAAGGAGGTTTAGTATTCCCTTACGAGCAGTACTTC
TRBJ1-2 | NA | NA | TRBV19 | CASSETGTKYGYTF | TGTGCCAGTAGTGAAACCGGGACCAAATATGGCTACACCTTC
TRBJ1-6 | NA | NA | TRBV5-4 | CASSLAAANSPLHF | TGTGCCAGCAGCTTGGCGGCGGCCAATTCACCCCTCCACTTT
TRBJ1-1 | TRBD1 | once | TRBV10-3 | CAASQGGVTEAFF | TGTGCCGCGTCGCAAGGGGGCGTCACTGAAGCTTTCTTT
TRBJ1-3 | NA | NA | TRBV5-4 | CASSPGNSNSGNTIYF | TGTGCCAGCAGCCCAGGGAATTCGAACTCTGGAAACACCATATATTTT
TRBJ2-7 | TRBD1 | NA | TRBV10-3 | CAISELDLRTGGYEQYF | TGTGCCATCAGTGAGTTGGACCTTCGGACAGGGGGCTACGAGCAGTACTTC
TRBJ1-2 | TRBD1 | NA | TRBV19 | CASSVPQGVDYGYTF | TGTGCCAGTAGTGTCCCGCAGGGGGTCGACTATGGCTACACCTTC
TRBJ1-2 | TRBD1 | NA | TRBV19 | CASSIPGQAMRRGYTF | TGTGCCAGTAGTATTCCCGGACAGGCGATGCGGCGGGGCTACACCTTC
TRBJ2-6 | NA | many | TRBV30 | CAWSVGGTFSGANVLTF | TGTGCCTGGAGTGTTGGGGGGACATTTTCTGGGGCCAACGTCCTGACTTTC
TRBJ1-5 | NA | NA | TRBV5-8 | CASSHFLGLGTTLQPQHF | TGTGCCAGCAGCCATTTTCTCGGCCTCGGGACAACTTTGCAGCCCCAGCATTTT
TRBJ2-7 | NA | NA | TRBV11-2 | CASREDGRYSYEQYF | TGTGCCAGCAGGGAGGACGGCCGATACTCCTACGAGCAGTACTTC
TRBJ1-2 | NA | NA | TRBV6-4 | CASSDTQGFGYTF | TGTGCCAGCAGTGACACCCAGGGATTTGGCTACACCTTC
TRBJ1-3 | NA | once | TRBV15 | CATSRDFRSSGNTIYF | TGTGCCACCAGCAGAGATTTTCGAAGCTCTGGAAACACCATATATTTT
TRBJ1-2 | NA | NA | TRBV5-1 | CASTQGTPSNYGYTF | TGCGCCAGCACCCAAGGGACGCCTTCTAACTATGGCTACACCTTC
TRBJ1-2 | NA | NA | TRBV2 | CASSPGHGYTF | TGTGCCAGCAGCCCGGGACATGGCTACACCTTC